This T cell receptor (beta chain) was documented in a study of CD4 T cells in relation to SARS-CoV-2 and coronaviruses. At the level of the study: The HLA restriction of the shared crossreactive spike epitopes was mapped.

Study outcomes and limitations: Pre-pandemic and post-infection samples never came from the same donor.

Measured with immunoSEQ multiplex PCR; TCRdb has only the in-frame clones, and not every one. This sample has tens of thousands of clones, with 94% found just once. Before the COVID-19 pandemic, during about 2011-2019, CD4+ T cells were taken from unexposed donors. Worth noting for this clone: Its antigen remains unknown.

Germline lookup yields CDR1 MNHEY and CDR2 SMNVEV (reference sequence). V trimming: 5 bases; J trimming: 5 bases; junction bases outside the gene matches: 7. This CDR3 region has 15 residues. Material for sequencing was naive CD4+ T cells from PBMCs. This sample's subset: naive CD4+ T cells isolated by negative enrichment. The genes are TRBV27 and TRBJ2-2; TRBD1 agrees at 8 bases. The receptor was derived from a human donor in good health. The CDR3 sequence: CASSPTGVRTGELFF. As DNA, the CDR3 is TGTGCCAGCAGTCCGACAGGGGTTAGGACCGGGGAGCTGTTTTTT.